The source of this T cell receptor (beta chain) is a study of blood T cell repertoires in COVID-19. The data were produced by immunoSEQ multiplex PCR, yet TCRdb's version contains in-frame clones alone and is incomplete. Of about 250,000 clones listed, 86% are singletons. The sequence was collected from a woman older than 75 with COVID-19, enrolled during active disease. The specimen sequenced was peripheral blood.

CDR3 loop: CATSRASWGDQPQHF. The CDR3 region has the DNA TGTGCCACCAGCAGAGCGAGTTGGGGGGATCAGCCCCAGCATTTT. V usage is TRBV15 and J usage is TRBJ1-5; weak D call: TRBD1 (5 bases). Trimming shortened V by 1 base and J by 5 bases, and 12 bases separated the two germline ends. The CDR3 sequence is 15 residues long. Looked up from germline, CDR1 is LNHNV and CDR2 is YYDKDF (reference sequence).